The sequence of this TCR beta chain was determined in a study of neurological immune-mediated disorders. Study observations and caveats: The level of TCR clonal expansion was highest in patients with HTLV-1-associated myelopathy and lowest in multiple sclerosis, where it fell below the level seen in healthy controls. The expanded clones of different subjects shared no CDR3 amino acid sequences (suggesting private repertoires in all groups).

By 5'RACE with 10-nucleotide random UMIs, the cDNA was made. Using its own MiXCR run on the 5' RACE reads, TCRdb lists one record per CDR3 protein. The sample carries approximately 19,000 distinct CDR3 sequences, 6% to 8% recorded once. The cell input for sorted libraries was 950,000 to 1,000,000, and those cells were CD4+ or CD8+ T cells. This clonotype showed up many times. Its antigen is unknown. The sample consisted of CD8+ T cells from blood. This receptor was obtained from a woman in her 30s with HTLV-1-associated myelopathy (HAM/TSP).

The DNA for the CDR3 is TGTGCCAGCAGCGTTCAAGACAGCGACTACAATGAGCAGTTCTTC. It yields the protein CASSVQDSDYNEQFF. The gene calls are TRBV9 and TRBJ2-1; D is possibly TRBD1 (5 bases). Trimming shortened V by 2 bases and J by 3 bases, and 12 bases separated the two germline ends. The CDR3 extends over 15 amino acids. The germline gives CDR1 SGDLS, CDR2 YYNGEE.